Listed below are T cell receptor beta chains from one sample, sequenced in a study of human CD4 T cells and Enterobacteriaceae. The repertoire was sequenced with immunoSEQ multiplex PCR; TCRdb's copy has only in-frame clones and lacks some. The table includes some 26,000 clones, approximately 81% detected once. The sequenced sample was memory CD4+ T cells from blood. The origin of the receptors is a human donor in good health. The CDR3 runs from the conserved cysteine through the conserved F or W. The D gene is left open where the match is weak. Some rows mark clone size as missing; the rest say once, few, many or name a class of expanded clone.

CDR3: CSVVLAITYNEQFF
DNA: TGCAGCGTTGTCTTGGCTATTACCTACAATGAGCAGTTCTTC
V: TRBV29-1
size: .
length: 14
D: .
J: TRBJ2-1

CDR3: CASSLGTRFTSSYNEQFF
DNA: TGTGCCAGCAGCTTAGGGACTAGGTTCACCTCCTCCTACAATGAGCAGTTCTTC
V: TRBV7-7
size: .
length: 18
D: TRBD2
J: TRBJ2-1

CDR3: CASSAEPPGGASTDTQYF
DNA: TGTGCCAGCAGCGCGGAACCTCCTGGAGGCGCTAGCACAGATACGCAGTATTTT
V: TRBV9
size: once
length: 18
D: .
J: TRBJ2-3

CDR3: CASAGGTDTQYF
DNA: TGTGCCAGTGCCGGCGGGACAGATACGCAGTATTTT
V: TRBV19
size: .
length: 12
D: .
J: TRBJ2-3

CDR3: CASSQDKGLARGETQYF
DNA: TGTGCCAGCAGCCAAGATAAAGGACTAGCAAGGGGGGAGACCCAGTACTTC
V: TRBV4-2
size: .
length: 17
D: TRBD2
J: TRBJ2-5

CDR3: CASSTRDSHNSPLHF
DNA: TGCGCCAGCAGCACCCGGGACAGCCATAATTCACCCCTCCACTTT
V: TRBV5-1
size: medium-sized
length: 15
D: TRBD1
J: TRBJ1-6

CDR3: CASSLEAQGNTIYF
DNA: TGCGCCAGCAGCTTGGAGGCGCAGGGAAACACCATATATTTT
V: TRBV5-1
size: .
length: 14
D: .
J: TRBJ1-3

CDR3: CAGYRARTGELFF
DNA: TGTGCCGGCTACAGGGCCCGCACCGGGGAGCTGTTTTTT
V: TRBV30
size: .
length: 13
D: .
J: TRBJ2-2

CDR3: CASNQDGGETQYF
DNA: TGTGCCAGCAACCAGGACGGGGGTGAGACCCAGTACTTC
V: TRBV2
size: .
length: 13
D: .
J: TRBJ2-5

CDR3: CASSTWTVRNTIYF
DNA: TGTGCCAGCAGCACTTGGACAGTTAGAAACACCATATATTTT
V: TRBV7-9
size: .
length: 14
D: .
J: TRBJ1-3

CDR3: CASNSAGGTRATGELFF
DNA: TGTGCCAGCAATTCGGCTGGGGGGACTAGGGCCACCGGGGAGCTGTTTTTT
V: TRBV7-2
size: .
length: 17
D: TRBD2
J: TRBJ2-2

CDR3: CSARSGGRAFF
DNA: TGCAGTGCGCGGTCGGGGGGCAGAGCTTTCTTT
V: TRBV20-1
size: few
length: 11
D: .
J: TRBJ1-1

CDR3: CASSPGLAGVSYNEQFF
DNA: TGTGCCAGCAGCCCGGGACTAGCGGGGGTTAGCTACAATGAGCAGTTCTTC
V: TRBV7-8
size: .
length: 17
D: TRBD2
J: TRBJ2-1

CDR3: CASSEEGSGANVLTF
DNA: TGTGCCAGCAGTGAAGAGGGCTCTGGGGCCAACGTCCTGACTTTC
V: TRBV6-1
size: .
length: 15
D: .
J: TRBJ2-6

CDR3: CASSQGQSGRGTEAFF
DNA: TGCGCCAGCAGCCAGGGACAGTCCGGAAGGGGCACTGAAGCTTTCTTT
V: TRBV4-1
size: .
length: 16
D: TRBD1
J: TRBJ1-1

CDR3: CASSLRRGHNSPLHF
DNA: TGTGCCAGCAGCTTACGGAGAGGACATAATTCACCCCTCCACTTT
V: TRBV13
size: .
length: 15
D: .
J: TRBJ1-6

CDR3: CAISESPAGGSDTQYF
DNA: TGTGCCATCAGTGAGTCCCCAGCGGGAGGTTCCGATACGCAGTATTTT
V: TRBV10-3
size: .
length: 16
D: TRBD2
J: TRBJ2-3

CDR3: CASSLYSQFSQLAKNIQYF
DNA: TGTGCCAGCAGCTTATACTCTCAGTTCTCCCAACTAGCCAAAAACATTCAGTACTTC
V: TRBV7-9
size: .
length: 19
D: .
J: TRBJ2-4

CDR3: CASSGLAVPGELFF
DNA: TGCGCCAGCTCGGGACTAGCGGTACCCGGGGAGCTGTTTTTT
V: TRBV5-1
size: .
length: 14
D: TRBD2
J: TRBJ2-2

CDR3: CASSFRVSFTEAFF
DNA: TGTGCCAGCAGTTTTAGGGTTTCGTTCACTGAAGCTTTCTTT
V: TRBV27
size: .
length: 14
D: .
J: TRBJ1-1

CDR3: CASSFTPRGGFSGNTIYF
DNA: TGTGCCAGCAGCTTTACCCCCCGGGGTGGGTTCTCTGGAAACACCATATATTTT
V: TRBV13
size: .
length: 18
D: .
J: TRBJ1-3

CDR3: CASSESYQGVRETQYF
DNA: TGTGCCAGCAGTGAATCTTATCAGGGCGTCCGAGAGACCCAGTACTTC
V: TRBV25-1
size: .
length: 16
D: .
J: TRBJ2-5

CDR3: CASSIYRDTEAFF
DNA: TGTGCCAGTAGTATTTACAGGGACACTGAAGCTTTCTTT
V: TRBV19
size: .
length: 13
D: .
J: TRBJ1-1

CDR3: CAWRGTAPNRAFF
DNA: TGTGCCTGGAGGGGTACCGCACCAAACAGGGCTTTCTTT
V: TRBV30
size: .
length: 13
D: .
J: TRBJ1-1

CDR3: CASSPGLAGSIDTQYF
DNA: TGCGCCAGCAGCCCCGGACTAGCGGGAAGTATAGATACGCAGTATTTT
V: TRBV5-1
size: .
length: 16
D: TRBD2
J: TRBJ2-3

CDR3: CASSRLNSNQPQHF
DNA: TGTGCCAGCAGTCGACTTAATAGCAATCAGCCCCAGCATTTT
V: TRBV2
size: few
length: 14
D: .
J: TRBJ1-5

CDR3: CASSWDRDPRWPQETQYF
DNA: TGTGCCAGCAGCTGGGACCGGGACCCAAGGTGGCCCCAAGAGACCCAGTACTTC
V: TRBV7-3
size: .
length: 18
D: .
J: TRBJ2-5

CDR3: CASSLGRERSSYNEQFF
DNA: TGTGCCAGCAGCCTTGGGCGGGAACGGAGCTCCTACAATGAGCAGTTCTTC
V: TRBV7-9
size: .
length: 17
D: .
J: TRBJ2-1

CDR3: CASGISEAFF
DNA: TGTGCCTCGGGGATTTCTGAAGCTTTCTTT
V: TRBV30
size: .
length: 10
D: .
J: TRBJ1-1

CDR3: CASSDSGGGYGYTF
DNA: TGTGCCAGCAGTGACTCAGGCGGAGGCTATGGCTACACCTTC
V: TRBV6-4
size: .
length: 14
D: .
J: TRBJ1-2

CDR3: CASSLGEGYNEQFF
DNA: TGCGCCAGCAGCTTGGGTGAAGGCTACAATGAGCAGTTCTTC
V: TRBV5-1
size: once
length: 14
D: .
J: TRBJ2-1

CDR3: CASSVSGFLYNEQFF
DNA: TGTGCCAGCAGTGTCTCAGGGTTCCTCTACAATGAGCAGTTCTTC
V: TRBV2
size: .
length: 15
D: .
J: TRBJ2-1

CDR3: CASSSGTGGSTGELFF
DNA: TGTGCCAGCAGCTCTGGGACAGGGGGTTCCACCGGGGAGCTGTTTTTT
V: TRBV7-8
size: few
length: 16
D: TRBD1
J: TRBJ2-2

CDR3: CAWSGQGVREQYF
DNA: TGTGCCTGGTCGGGACAGGGTGTCCGCGAGCAGTACTTC
V: TRBV30
size: few
length: 13
D: TRBD1
J: TRBJ2-7

CDR3: CASSLAVSRGSADTQYF
DNA: TGTGCCAGCAGCTTGGCCGTTAGCAGGGGCTCGGCAGATACGCAGTATTTT
V: TRBV5-5
size: .
length: 17
D: .
J: TRBJ2-3

CDR3: CAWSSFSRGSAKNIQYF
DNA: TGTGCCTGGAGCTCCTTCAGCAGGGGGTCAGCCAAAAACATTCAGTACTTC
V: TRBV30
size: .
length: 17
D: TRBD1
J: TRBJ2-4

CDR3: CASNDRTSGSGDTQYF
DNA: TGTGCCAGCAATGACCGGACTAGCGGGTCGGGGGATACGCAGTATTTT
V: TRBV2
size: .
length: 16
D: TRBD2
J: TRBJ2-3

CDR3: CASSFQTGGKSPLHF
DNA: TGTGCCAGCAGCTTCCAGACAGGGGGGAAATCACCCCTCCACTTT
V: TRBV5-4
size: few
length: 15
D: TRBD1
J: TRBJ1-6

CDR3: CASSLRPGLDGTQYF
DNA: TGTGCCAGCAGCTTAAGGCCGGGACTAGATGGGACCCAGTACTTC
V: TRBV7-3
size: few
length: 15
D: TRBD2
J: TRBJ2-5

CDR3: CASSELGTYNEQFF
DNA: TGTGCCAGCAGTGAACTCGGGACATACAATGAGCAGTTCTTC
V: TRBV2
size: .
length: 14
D: .
J: TRBJ2-1

CDR3: CASSLNVGVYNEQFF
DNA: TGTGCCAGCAGCCTAAACGTGGGGGTTTACAATGAGCAGTTCTTC
V: TRBV7-3
size: .
length: 15
D: .
J: TRBJ2-1

CDR3: CASSLVQGSSGANVLTF
DNA: TGTGCCAGCAGCTTGGTTCAGGGAAGCTCTGGGGCCAACGTCCTGACTTTC
V: TRBV5-6
size: .
length: 17
D: .
J: TRBJ2-6

CDR3: CASWGVSQPQHF
DNA: TGTGCCAGCTGGGGGGTTAGTCAGCCCCAGCATTTT
V: TRBV6-1
size: .
length: 12
D: .
J: TRBJ1-5

CDR3: CASSLATSGISSTDTQYF
DNA: TGCGCCAGCAGCTTGGCAACTAGCGGGATATCTAGCACAGATACGCAGTATTTT
V: TRBV5-1
size: .
length: 18
D: TRBD2
J: TRBJ2-3

CDR3: CASSRNREPQHF
DNA: TGTGCCAGCAGCCGAAACCGAGAGCCCCAGCATTTT
V: TRBV7-2
size: .
length: 12
D: .
J: TRBJ1-5

CDR3: CACLGQEEEKLFF
DNA: TGTGCCTGTCTAGGACAGGAAGAAGAAAAACTGTTTTTT
V: TRBV30
size: once
length: 13
D: TRBD1
J: TRBJ1-4

CDR3: CASSLASAAYGYTF
DNA: TGTGCCAGCAGCTTGGCCTCGGCGGCCTATGGCTACACCTTC
V: TRBV5-6
size: .
length: 14
D: .
J: TRBJ1-2

CDR3: CASSEQRGRDFFGELFF
DNA: TGTGCCAGCAGTGAACAGCGTGGGCGCGATTTCTTCGGGGAGCTGTTTTTT
V: TRBV6-1
size: few
length: 17
D: .
J: TRBJ2-2

CDR3: CASTLSVGLRDTQYF
DNA: TGTGCCAGCACCCTTAGTGTGGGATTACGAGATACGCAGTATTTT
V: TRBV7-2
size: .
length: 15
D: .
J: TRBJ2-3